The 21 T cell receptor beta chains in this list originate from one sample, sequenced in a study of cytomegalovirus exposure and HLA in healthy donors. PCR amplification relied on 60 Vbeta primers (plus 13 Jbeta primers). Produced via immunoSEQ multiplex PCR; TCRdb's table is partial and in-frame only. The sample includes over 120,000 clones, approximately 70% of them seen just once. Sample: PBMCs. These receptors were taken from a woman aged 55-69 years in good health and CMV-seropositive.

The rearrangement uses TRBV6-5 and TRBJ2-7; TRBD2 agrees at 9 bases. Germline trimming cut 6 bases from V and 4 bases from J; bases unmatched to any gene: 7. Germline assignment: CDR1 MNHEY and CDR2 SVGAGI. The CDR3 totals 14 residues. CDR3 nucleotide sequence: TGTGCCAGCAGGCGGACTAGCGTCTCTTACGAGCAGTACTTC. It is translated as CASRRTSVSYEQYF.

This clone was picked up one time. The chain joins TRBV28 to TRBJ2-3; D possibly corresponds to TRBD1 (5 bases). CDR3 length equals 15 residues. The V gene lost 2 bases and the J gene lost 6 bases, with 15 bases spanning the gap. The germline V gene has CDR1 MDHEN and CDR2 SYDVKM. The CDR3: CASSLAGPLRDTQYF. For the CDR3, the DNA is TGTGCCAGCAGTTTAGCAGGGCCCCTTAGGGATACGCAGTATTTT.

The genes are TRBV29-1 and TRBJ2-3; a weak D match, TRBD1 (6 bases). This CDR3 comprises 13 residues. The V end was cut by 7 bases, the J end by 2 bases, with 13 bases between. Germline values: CDR1 SQVTM, CDR2 ANQGSEA. CDR3 loop: CSGYRDPTDTQYF. CDR3 in DNA: TGCAGCGGCTACAGGGATCCCACAGATACGCAGTATTTT.

V and J are TRBV5-1 and TRBJ2-7; 10 positions agree with TRBD1. Trimming at V came to 0 bases and at J to 0 bases, leaving 9 bases not matched to a gene. CDR1 is SGHRS, CDR2 YFSETQ, per germline. The CDR3 is made up of 18 amino acids. This chain's CDR3 is CASSLEGQGETSSYEQYF. The CDR3 DNA sequence: TGCGCCAGCAGCTTGGAAGGACAGGGGGAAACGAGCTCCTACGAGCAGTACTTC.

With regard to this clone: Additional DNA sequences in this sample encode the identical CDR3. The chain joins TRBV9 to TRBJ2-7; 9 bases agree with TRBD2. The CDR3 is 15 residues long. J lost 4 bases, V lost 0 bases, and 5 bases had no gene match. Looked up from germline, CDR1 is SGDLS and CDR2 is YYNGEE. The CDR3 sequence is CASSVAPSGAYEQYF. For the CDR3, the DNA is TGTGCCAGCAGCGTAGCCCCTAGCGGGGCTTACGAGCAGTACTTC.

The rearrangement joins TRBV6-5 to TRBJ1-5; the D is unclear. The CDR3 has 9 amino acids. V lost 8 bases and J 9 bases, leaving 5 bases between the germline ends. Germline CDR1 reads MNHEY; CDR2 reads SVGAGI. The CDR3 DNA sequence: TGTGCCAGCGGGCGGCCCCAGCATTTT. This sequence encodes CASGRPQHF.

This clone showed up just a few times. This rearrangement joins TRBV10-2 to TRBJ1-5, with 7 bases matching TRBD1. This CDR3 is 17 amino acids long. Per germline, CDR1 WSHSY and CDR2 SAAADI. V lost 6 bases to trimming and J lost 0 bases; unmatched junction nucleotides: 11. The CDR3 protein is CASSRDLRGDSNQPQHF. CDR3 nucleotides: TGCGCCAGCAGCCGGGACCTCAGGGGGGATAGCAATCAGCCCCAGCATTTT.

The chain employs TRBV10-3 and TRBJ1-2; D remains unclear. CDR3 length: 14 amino acids. The V end lost 4 bases, the J end lost 4 bases, and 13 bases lay between the germline ends. Germline V gene sequence: CDR1 ENHRY, CDR2 SYGVKD. The CDR3 is CAISVNTVSYGYTF. The CDR3 bases are TGTGCCATCAGTGTGAACACCGTTTCCTATGGCTACACCTTC.

The chain joins TRBV14 to TRBJ1-5; no reliable D call. CDR1 is SGHDN, CDR2 FVKESK, per germline. The V end was cut by 4 bases, the J end by 6 bases, with 10 bases between. The CDR3 loop spans 13 amino acids. The CDR3 sequence is CASSLRDTQPQHF. The CDR3 nucleotides read TGTGCCAGCAGCCTGAGAGATACTCAGCCCCAGCATTTT.

The V gene is TRBV7-2, the J gene TRBJ1-1; TRBD1 is a possible D gene (6 bases). Germline V gene data show CDR1 as SGHTA and CDR2 as FQGNSA. The CDR3 covers 13 residues. Trimming left V 3 bases short and J 4 bases short, with 9 bases between. CDR3 sequence reads: CASSFGRGTEAFF. The CDR3 DNA reads as TGTGCCAGCAGCTTCGGCAGGGGCACTGAAGCTTTCTTT.

The chain employs TRBV7-2 and TRBJ2-7; weak D call: TRBD2 (6 bases). Between the trimmed V and J ends, which lost 1 base and 4 bases, there was a span of 14 bases. Per germline, CDR1 SGHTA and CDR2 FQGNSA. The CDR3 totals 15 residues. The CDR3 spells CASSLVGGKDYEQYF. CDR3 coding DNA: TGTGCCAGCAGCTTAGTAGGCGGGAAAGATTACGAGCAGTACTTC. Looking up the rest from reference TRBV7-2 and TRBJ2-7 gives the full variable domain: GAGVSQSPSNKVTEKGKDVELRCDPISGHTALYWYRQSLGQGLEFLIYFQGNSAPDKSGLPSDRFSAERTGGSVSTLTIQRTQQEDSAVYLCASSLVGGKDYEQYFGPGTRLTVT.

V is TRBV2 and J is TRBJ1-5, with D possibly being TRBD1 (5 bases). V lost 2 bases to trimming and J lost 6 bases, with 11 bases between them. The CDR3 runs 14 residues. Germline CDR1 is SNHLY and CDR2 is FYNNEI. CDR3 nucleotide sequence: TGTGCCAGCAGTGAATTCACGGGGGGTCAGCCCCAGCATTTT. As protein: CASSEFTGGQPQHF.

The V gene is TRBV28, the J gene TRBJ1-2, with D uncertain. The V end was cut by 6 bases, the J end by 8 bases, with 16 bases between. This CDR3 has 13 residues. CDR1 and CDR2 (germline): MDHEN, SYDVKM. The CDR3 protein is CASRWTGVVGYTF. CDR3 sequence (DNA): TGTGCCAGCAGATGGACGGGAGTCGTCGGCTACACCTTC.

The V call is TRBV14, the J call TRBJ2-3; D not resolved. This CDR3 has 15 residues. Looked up from germline, CDR1 is SGHDN and CDR2 is FVKESK. The germline V and J ends were trimmed by 4 bases and 0 bases, with 11 bases remaining between them. Written as DNA, the CDR3 is TGTGCCAGCAGCCCCCGGAGAGTTAGCACAGATACGCAGTATTTT. This encodes CASSPRRVSTDTQYF. The variable domain in full, with the rest retrieved from reference TRBV14 and TRBJ2-3, is EAGVTQFPSHSVIEKGQTVTLRCDPISGHDNLYWYRRVMGKEIKFLLHFVKESKQDESGMPNNRFLAERTGGTYSTLKVQPAELEDSGVYFCASSPRRVSTDTQYFGPGTRLTVL.

This chain links TRBV14 with TRBJ1-5, with D unresolved. The CDR3 consists of 18 residues. Germline lookup yields CDR1 SGHDN and CDR2 FVKESK. V was shortened by 0 bases and J by 4 bases, with 19 bases between the two germline ends. The CDR3 loop reads CASSQESRVRGQNQPQHF. Here the CDR3 DNA reads TGTGCCAGCAGCCAAGAGTCGAGGGTACGAGGGCAGAATCAGCCCCAGCATTTT.

J is TRBJ1-1 and V is TRBV28; D is unresolved. The length of the CDR3 is 12 residues. From germline, CDR1 is MDHEN and CDR2 SYDVKM. Trimming cost V 6 bases and J 4 bases, with 9 bases left between them. The CDR3 coding sequence is TGTGCCAGCAGGAATATAGCCACTGAAGCTTTCTTT. This encodes CASRNIATEAFF. Full variable domain (missing parts from reference TRBV28 and TRBJ1-1): DVKVTQSSRYLVKRTGEKVFLECVQDMDHENMFWYRQDPGLGLRLIYFSYDVKMKEKGDIPEGYSVSREKKERFSLILESASTNQTSMYLCASRNIATEAFFGQGTRLTVV.

The chain recombines TRBV30 with TRBJ2-5; 8 bases match TRBD2. CDR1 GTSNPN and CDR2 SVGIG come from the germline V gene (reference sequence). This CDR3 region has 15 residues. Trimming cost V 1 base and J 2 bases; bases outside gene matches: 6. The CDR3 loop reads CAWSGSSGRQETQYF. CDR3 DNA: TGTGCCTGGAGTGGTTCTAGCGGGCGTCAAGAGACCCAGTACTTC.

This clone has a handful of counts. The chain carries TRBV6-5 and TRBJ2-1; a possible D gene is TRBD2 (6 bases). CDR1 is MNHEY and CDR2 is SVGAGI in the germline V gene. This CDR3 spans 15 amino acids. The ends were cut back, 0 bases at V and 8 bases at J, with 14 bases in the middle. The CDR3, as DNA: TGTGCCAGCAGTTACTCGAGCGGAGGGGAGTATGAGCAGTTCTTC. This sequence encodes CASSYSSGGEYEQFF.

The gene calls are TRBV5-4 and TRBJ1-5, with 10 bases identical to TRBD1. Germline V gene lookup returns CDR1 SGHNT and CDR2 YYREEE (reference sequence). With V trimmed by 4 bases and J by 6 bases, 7 bases remained unmatched. The CDR3 loop spans 15 amino acids. The CDR3, as DNA: TGTGCCAGCAGCCAAGGGACAGGGGCCGGTCAGCCCCAGCATTTT. Protein product: CASSQGTGAGQPQHF.

The chain joins TRBV6-5 to TRBJ2-3; D gene ambiguous. The germline V gene has CDR1 MNHEY and CDR2 SVGAGI. This CDR3 comprises 13 residues. V gave up 2 bases and J gave up 3 bases, with 6 bases separating them. This CDR3 is CASSYDFTDTQYF. CDR3 sequence (DNA): TGTGCCAGCAGTTACGACTTTACAGATACGCAGTATTTT.

CDR3 DNA: TGTGCCAGCAGGCCGAATGGGGGGATGAACACTGAAGCTTTCTTT. This gives the protein CASRPNGGMNTEAFF. The chain has TRBV6-5 and TRBJ1-1, with D maybe TRBD1 (5 bases). The CDR3 loop spans 15 amino acids. Per germline, CDR1 MNHEY and CDR2 SVGAGI. The germline V and J ends were trimmed by 6 bases and 0 bases, with 14 bases remaining between them.